Below, 29 T cell receptor beta chains from the same sample are listed, as sequenced in a study of blood T cell repertoires in COVID-19. Profiling relied on immunoSEQ multiplex PCR, and the TCRdb table lists in-frame clones only, not all of them. The table has more than 70,000 clones, approximately 80% seen once; the top ten hold about a tenth. Sequencing was carried out using peripheral blood. These TCRs come from a woman aged 70-85 years with acute or convalescent COVID-19.

The chain uses TRBV9 and TRBJ2-1, with TRBD2 identical over 9 bases. Germline V gives CDR1 SGDLS, CDR2 YYNGEE. This CDR3 has 16 residues. The CDR3: CPPSVQVAGGLGEQFF. In nucleotides, the CDR3 is TGTCCCCCCAGCGTACAAGTCGCGGGGGGGCTAGGGGAGCAGTTCTTC.

The chain combines TRBV3-1 (or the pseudogene TRBV3-2) with TRBJ1-4, with D possibly TRBD1 on 5 matching bases. Germline CDR1 and CDR2: LGHDT and YNNKEL (reference sequence). The CDR3 has 12 residues. Between the trimmed V and J ends, which lost 6 bases and 5 bases, there was a span of 7 bases. This CDR3 is CASSGGNEKLFF. CDR3 DNA sequence: TGTGCCAGCAGTGGGGGGAATGAAAAACTGTTTTTT.

CDR3 bases: TGTGCCAGCAGCCACCAGGGAACCGGGGAGCTGTTTTTT. Translation gives CASSHQGTGELFF. The V call is TRBV3-1 (or the pseudogene TRBV3-2), the J call TRBJ2-2, with D perhaps TRBD1 (5 bases). Per germline, CDR1 LGHDT and CDR2 YNNKEL (reference sequence). Trimming cost V 3 bases and J 5 bases, with 7 bases left between them. CDR3 length: 13 amino acids.

The rearrangement links TRBV30 to TRBJ1-3; D gene unclear. The CDR3 has 19 residues. Germline V lookup: CDR1 GTSNPN, CDR2 SVGIG (reference sequence). Trimming took off 0 bases at V and 8 bases at J, with 29 bases between the two ends. Here the CDR3 DNA reads TGTGCCTGGAGTGTTTCGCATTGGCGACGGGGTCCGCGTGGGGACACCATATATTTT. This translates into CAWSVSHWRRGPRGDTIYF.

The chain is built from TRBV11-2 and TRBJ2-1, with 7 bases lining up with TRBD2. Germline V gene sequence: CDR1 SGHAT, CDR2 FQNNGV. The CDR3 runs to 14 residues. V shed 8 bases and J 9 bases; nucleotides not matched to a gene: 13. The CDR3 loop reads CASGLGGSTAEQFF. CDR3 in DNA: TGTGCCAGCGGGCTCGGCGGGAGTACAGCTGAGCAGTTCTTC.

The rearrangement joins TRBV5-1 to TRBJ1-6; TRBD1 is a possible D gene (6 bases). V was pared by 1 base and J by 6 bases, with 8 bases between. This CDR3 has 14 amino acids. Germline loops: CDR1 SGHRS, CDR2 YFSETQ. The CDR3 here is CASSLLGANSPLHF. CDR3 DNA sequence: TGCGCCAGCAGCTTGTTGGGGGCTAATTCACCCCTCCACTTT.

The V call is TRBV5-1, the J call TRBJ2-3, with 9 bases matching TRBD2. This CDR3 region has 17 residues. J was trimmed by 3 bases and V by 0 bases; bases with no gene match: 8. CDR1 is SGHRS and CDR2 is YFSETQ in the germline V gene. The CDR3 is CASSLDLSGSLTDTQYF. CDR3 in DNA: TGCGCCAGCAGCTTGGACCTTAGCGGGAGTTTGACAGATACGCAGTATTTT. Full variable domain (remainder filled in from reference TRBV5-1 and TRBJ2-3): KAGVTQTPRYLIKTRGQQVTLSCSPISGHRSVSWYQQTPGQGLQFLFEYFSETQRNKGNFPGRFSGRQFSNSRSEMNVSTLELGDSALYLCASSLDLSGSLTDTQYFGPGTRLTVL.

The chain recombines TRBV28 with TRBJ1-4; TRBD1 matches 8 bases. This CDR3 comprises 14 residues. Germline values: CDR1 MDHEN, CDR2 SYDVKM. Trimming at V came to 8 bases and at J to 8 bases, leaving 10 bases not matched to a gene. The CDR3 is CASGLTGVREKLFF. Here the CDR3 DNA reads TGTGCCAGCGGTCTGACAGGGGTGAGGGAAAAACTGTTTTTT.

The chain carries TRBV5-6 and TRBJ1-2, with 8 bases lining up with TRBD1. This CDR3 has 14 residues. The V and J ends lost 5 bases and 5 bases, in that order; junction bases with no gene match: 8. In germline, CDR1 is SGHDT, CDR2 YYEEEE. This chain's CDR3 is CASRGTGESYGYTF. The DNA of the CDR3 is TGTGCCAGCAGAGGGACAGGCGAGTCTTATGGCTACACCTTC.

The chain links TRBV6-5 to TRBJ1-3; TRBD1 matches 8 bases. The CDR3 is 15 residues long. Germline V gene lookup returns CDR1 MNHEY and CDR2 SVGAGI. J gave up 0 bases and V 6 bases, and 4 bases lay outside the gene matches. The CDR3, as DNA: TGTGCCAGCAGGGGACAGGAGTCCTCTGGAAACACCATATATTTT. Protein product: CASRGQESSGNTIYF.

This chain joins TRBV6-5 and TRBJ2-5; D call uncertain. The germline gives CDR1 MNHEY, CDR2 SVGAGI. Trimming took off 0 bases at V and 2 bases at J, with 7 bases between the two ends. The CDR3 runs to 14 residues. As DNA, the CDR3 is TGTGCCAGCAGTTACTCGTCGCAGCAAGAGACCCAGTACTTC. Residues: CASSYSSQQETQYF.

This rearrangement joins TRBV7-2 to TRBJ2-5; TRBD1 is a possible D gene (6 bases). The CDR3 consists of 17 residues. Trimming shortened V by 2 bases and J by 0 bases, and 16 bases separated the two germline ends. Germline values: CDR1 SGHTA, CDR2 FQGNSA. The CDR3 reads CASSLPPSGQNQETQYF. The CDR3 DNA sequence: TGTGCCAGCAGCTTACCCCCGTCCGGACAGAACCAAGAGACCCAGTACTTC.

CDR3 sequence: CASSLGSGGAGNEQFF. CDR3 bases: TGCGCCAGCAGCTTGGGCAGCGGGGGGGCCGGGAATGAGCAGTTCTTC. The chain combines TRBV5-1 with TRBJ2-1; 10 nucleotides agree with TRBD2. Trimming cost V 0 bases and J 7 bases; bases outside gene matches: 7. CDR3 size: 16 residues. Per the germline V gene, CDR1 is SGHRS and CDR2 is YFSETQ.

This clone was detected only a few times. The V gene is TRBV9, the J gene TRBJ1-3, with 8 bases identical to TRBD1. Trimming removed 3 bases from V and 5 bases from J; junction bases left unmatched: 7. Germline-derived CDR1 and CDR2 are SGDLS and YYNGEE. The CDR3 spans 15 residues. The CDR3 sequence is CASSAEQGERNTIYF. The DNA of the CDR3 is TGTGCCAGCAGCGCAGAACAGGGGGAGAGAAACACCATATATTTT.

This sequence joins TRBV3-1 (or the pseudogene TRBV3-2) and TRBJ1-1, with D unresolved. The V end lost 7 bases, the J end lost 4 bases, and 13 bases lay between the germline ends. The CDR3 is 13 amino acids. Germline CDR1 and CDR2: LGHDT and YNNKEL (reference sequence). CDR3 in DNA: TGTGCCAGCACGCCACTTGGGAGCACTGAAGCTTTCTTT. Its translation: CASTPLGSTEAFF.

This clone came up a few times. The chain combines TRBV19 with TRBJ1-4; 7 bases are shared with TRBD1. The CDR3 runs to 14 residues. Germline CDR1 and CDR2: LNHDA and SQIVND (reference sequence). After removal of 4 bases from V and 8 bases from J, the junction contained 7 bases not matched to a gene. CDR3 in DNA: TGTGCCAGTAGTACTGGACAGGTTCGAGAAAAACTGTTTTTT. Translating it yields CASSTGQVREKLFF.

The chain employs TRBV4-3 and TRBJ2-3, with 7 bases identical to TRBD2. The V segment lost 0 bases and the J segment 4 bases; nucleotides outside the gene matches: 7. Germline CDR1 is LGHNA and CDR2 is YSLEER. The CDR3 contains 16 residues. The CDR3 coding sequence is TGCGCCAGCAGCCAAGAAGGAGGCGGGGGAGCAGATACGCAGTATTTT. It specifies CASSQEGGGGADTQYF.

The V and J genes are TRBV6-6 and TRBJ2-1; 8 nucleotides agree with TRBD2. The CDR3 sequence is 14 residues long. The V and J ends lost 8 bases and 4 bases, in that order; junction bases with no gene match: 7. Germline V gene lookup returns CDR1 MNHNY and CDR2 SVGAGI (reference sequence). The CDR3 DNA reads TGTGCCAGCGTCGGCGGGAGGACATACAATGAGCAGTTCTTC. Translation gives CASVGGRTYNEQFF.

This clone was picked up a small number of times. DNA of the CDR3: TGTGCCAGCAGCCAGGGTTCTAGCGGGGGGGGCGAGCAGTTCTTC. This sequence encodes CASSQGSSGGGEQFF. This chain uses TRBV3-1 (or the pseudogene TRBV3-2) with TRBJ2-1, with TRBD2 identical over 12 bases. The CDR3 is 15 amino acids. Germline loops: CDR1 LGHDT, CDR2 YNNKEL (reference sequence). V gave up 3 bases and J gave up 10 bases; unmatched junction bases: 7.

The CDR3 protein is CASSSTPLSTDTQYF. DNA of the CDR3: TGTGCCAGCAGCTCGACTCCTCTTAGCACAGATACGCAGTATTTT. The chain is built from TRBV7-3 and TRBJ2-3; D is unclear. CDR1 and CDR2 (germline): SGHTA, FQGTGA. The germline V and J ends were trimmed by 4 bases and 0 bases, with 11 bases remaining between them. The CDR3 runs to 15 residues.

This clone was seen a few times. The chain couples TRBV10-3 to TRBJ2-7; possibly TRBD2 for D (5 bases). This CDR3 is 16 amino acids long. CDR1 ENHRY and CDR2 SYGVKD come from the germline V gene. The germline V and J ends were trimmed by 8 bases and 6 bases, with 26 bases remaining between them. The chain's CDR3 is CAIGRVRTPSLREQYF. CDR3 in DNA: TGTGCCATCGGGCGGGTGAGGACCCCTAGTTTACGCGAGCAGTACTTC.

V and J are TRBV5-1 and TRBJ1-1; D unclear. With 4 bases removed from V and 0 bases from J, the gap between germline ends came to 10 bases. CDR1 is SGHRS, CDR2 YFSETQ, per germline. The CDR3 totals 14 residues. This chain's CDR3 is CASSVGTLNTEAFF. The CDR3 DNA sequence: TGCGCCAGCAGCGTGGGAACTTTGAACACTGAAGCTTTCTTT.

V usage is TRBV6-5 and J usage is TRBJ2-1, with D possibly TRBD2 on 6 matching bases. CDR1 and CDR2 (germline): MNHEY, SVGAGI. The V and J ends lost 8 bases and 4 bases respectively, with 9 bases between them. The length of the CDR3 is 12 residues. This CDR3 reads CASERAYNEQFF. CDR3 DNA: TGTGCCAGCGAGCGGGCTTACAATGAGCAGTTCTTC.

V usage is TRBV19 and J usage is TRBJ2-2, with 7 bases fitting TRBD1. The CDR3 runs to 16 residues. Germline lookup yields CDR1 LNHDA and CDR2 SQIVND (reference sequence). V gave up 1 base and J gave up 0 bases; unmatched junction bases: 2. The CDR3 region has the DNA TGTGCCAGTAGTATAGGTACAGGGGCGAACACCGGGGAGCTGTTTTTT. Translation: CASSIGTGANTGELFF.

The chain is built from TRBV27 and TRBJ2-1; TRBD2 matches 12 bases. The CDR3 runs 14 residues. Losses at the gene ends were 4 bases for V and 8 bases for J; bases not matched to a gene: 3. The V gene's germline CDR1 is MNHEY and CDR2 SMNVEV (reference sequence). CDR3 amino acids: CASSSASGRDEQFF. The CDR3 DNA reads TGTGCCAGCAGTTCGGCTAGCGGGAGGGATGAGCAGTTCTTC.

This sequence joins TRBV7-2 and TRBJ2-1; 12 nucleotides match TRBD2. V shed 5 bases and J 8 bases; nucleotides not matched to a gene: 13. The CDR3 has 17 residues. The germline V gene has CDR1 SGHTA and CDR2 FQGNSA. CDR3 amino acids: CASSGSLTSGGFYEQFF. CDR3 nucleotide sequence: TGTGCCAGCAGCGGCTCCCTAACTAGCGGGGGGTTTTATGAGCAGTTCTTC. The entire variable domain, with the rest obtained from reference TRBV7-2 and TRBJ2-1, is as follows: GAGVSQSPSNKVTEKGKDVELRCDPISGHTALYWYRQSLGQGLEFLIYFQGNSAPDKSGLPSDRFSAERTGGSVSTLTIQRTQQEDSAVYLCASSGSLTSGGFYEQFFGPGTRLTVL.

V and J are TRBV5-4 and TRBJ2-7; possibly TRBD1 for D (5 bases). The germline V and J ends were trimmed by 5 bases and 6 bases, with 9 bases remaining between them. This CDR3 is built from 11 residues. Per the germline V gene, CDR1 is SGHNT and CDR2 is YYREEE (reference sequence). The CDR3 DNA reads TGTGCCAGCAGACTCCAGGGCGAGCAGTACTTC. It codes for CASRLQGEQYF.

This rearrangement joins TRBV4-2 to TRBJ2-5, with D possibly being TRBD1 (5 bases). There are 14 residues in the CDR3. Germline V gene data show CDR1 as LGHNA and CDR2 as YNFKEQ. V lost 0 bases, J lost 3 bases, and 8 bases lay in between. CDR3 coding DNA: TGTGCCAGCAGCCAAGATCCCAGGGAAGAGACCCAGTACTTC. Its translation is CASSQDPREETQYF.

This clone has only one observation. The chain combines TRBV9 with TRBJ1-6; TRBD1 might be the D (6 bases). The CDR3 has 14 residues. Germline loops: CDR1 SGDLS, CDR2 YYNGEE. V was pared by 4 bases and J by 8 bases, with 13 bases between. The CDR3 DNA reads TGTGCCAGCAGCCTCACAGGGATCGATTCACCCCTCCACTTT. It specifies CASSLTGIDSPLHF.